This T cell receptor beta chain was recorded in a study of blood T cell repertoires in COVID-19. This CDR3 has 12 residues. The ends were cut back, 10 bases at V and 5 bases at J, with 14 bases in the middle. Germline CDR1 LGHDT, CDR2 YNNKEL (reference sequence). The repertoire was sequenced with immunoSEQ multiplex PCR; TCRdb's copy has only in-frame clones and lacks some. The table lists 150,000 or so clones, 80% to 90% of them singletons. Sequencing input: peripheral blood. The chain links TRBV3-1 (or the pseudogene TRBV3-2) to TRBJ1-1, with D possibly TRBD1 on 6 matching bases. The receptor was derived from a man older than 75 with acute or convalescent COVID-19. CDR3 in DNA: TGTGCCACCCAGGGGCCGGGGACTGAAGCTTTCTTT. It specifies CATQGPGTEAFF.